One and the same sample provided the 9 T cell receptor beta chains below, sequenced in a study of cytomegalovirus exposure and HLA in healthy donors. Both 60 Vbeta primers and 13 Jbeta primers went into the PCR. Sequencing was performed with immunoSEQ multiplex PCR; in TCRdb, only in-frame clones are kept and a portion is missing. The sample has about 180,000 clones; less than 80% are singletons. The material sequenced was PBMCs. The receptors here all came from a man in his late teens or twenties in good health and CMV-seronegative.

V usage is TRBV21-1 and J usage is TRBJ1-2; no check of the table's D call, TRBD1, against the DNA was made. TRBV21-1 is classified as a pseudogene. The CDR3 spans 14 residues. The CDR3 coding sequence is TGTGCCAGCAGGGGGGGAAAACAGGGGTATGGCTACACCTTC. Amino acid sequence: CASRGGKQGYGYTF.

This sequence joins TRBV5-1 and TRBJ2-7; TRBD2 matches 10 bases. The CDR3 covers 18 residues. Per germline, CDR1 SGHRS and CDR2 YFSETQ. The junction had 13 bases not matched to a gene; V was cut back by 4 bases and J by 0 bases. CDR3 nucleotide sequence: TGCGCCAGCAGCAAGGCCGGGACTAGCGTTCGAAGCTCCTACGAGCAGTACTTC. As protein: CASSKAGTSVRSSYEQYF.

The V call is TRBV7-6, the J call TRBJ1-4, with D uncertain. The CDR3 covers 14 residues. Trimming removed 0 bases at V and 5 bases at J, with 7 bases between. Germline CDR1 and CDR2: SGHVS and FNYEAQ. The CDR3 sequence: CASSLAAGNEKLFF. Written as DNA, the CDR3 is TGTGCCAGCAGCTTAGCGGCGGGCAATGAAAAACTGTTTTTT.

The chain links TRBV28 to TRBJ1-4; possibly TRBD1 for D (5 bases). The CDR3 extends over 13 amino acids. The germline gives CDR1 MDHEN, CDR2 SYDVKM. V was clipped by 5 bases and J by 7 bases, with 11 bases between them. The chain's CDR3 is CASSPGYSEKLFF. CDR3 sequence (DNA): TGTGCCAGCAGTCCAGGGTACAGTGAAAAACTGTTTTTT.

CDR3 loop: CASSLEPGGYEQYF. Written as DNA, the CDR3 is TGTGCCAGCAGCTTAGAGCCGGGGGGTTACGAGCAGTACTTC. V gene TRBV7-2 combines with J gene TRBJ2-7, with 7 positions matching TRBD2. Germline V gene data show CDR1 as SGHTA and CDR2 as FQGNSA. Unmatched junction bases numbered 4, after V lost 1 base and J lost 4 bases. CDR3 length equals 14 residues.

This chain connects TRBV19 to TRBJ1-2, with a tentative D call TRBD1 (5 bases). Germline assignment: CDR1 LNHDA and CDR2 SQIVND (reference sequence). Trimming removed 5 bases at V and 3 bases at J, with 13 bases between. The CDR3 length is 14 residues. The CDR3, as DNA: TGTGCCAGTAGTCCACCTGACAGAGACTATGGCTACACCTTC. The encoded protein is CASSPPDRDYGYTF.

The chain joins TRBV6-1 to TRBJ1-1; D unclear. The V and J ends lost 7 bases and 4 bases respectively, with 13 bases between them. The CDR3 contains 13 residues. The germline gives CDR1 MNHNS, CDR2 SASEGT. The CDR3 sequence: CASNPGYGTEAFF. DNA for the CDR3: TGTGCCAGCAATCCCGGTTACGGCACTGAAGCTTTCTTT.

The genes are TRBV4-1 and TRBJ2-1, with 7 bases aligning to TRBD1. This CDR3 is 15 amino acids long. The V and J ends lost 1 base and 6 bases, in that order; junction bases with no gene match: 6. Germline V lookup: CDR1 MGHRA, CDR2 YSYEKL. Written as DNA, the CDR3 is TGCGCCAGCAGCCAAGGACAGGGTTTGGGCAATGAGCAGTTCTTC. Amino acid sequence: CASSQGQGLGNEQFF.

The chain combines TRBV28 with TRBJ2-7; TRBD1 is a possible D gene (5 bases). Germline loops: CDR1 MDHEN, CDR2 SYDVKM. Trimming shortened V by 4 bases and J by 0 bases, and 13 bases separated the two germline ends. The CDR3 is made up of 15 amino acids. CDR3 nucleotide sequence: TGTGCCAGCAGTTCCCCCCAGGGTTCCTCCTACGAGCAGTACTTC. It is translated as CASSSPQGSSYEQYF.